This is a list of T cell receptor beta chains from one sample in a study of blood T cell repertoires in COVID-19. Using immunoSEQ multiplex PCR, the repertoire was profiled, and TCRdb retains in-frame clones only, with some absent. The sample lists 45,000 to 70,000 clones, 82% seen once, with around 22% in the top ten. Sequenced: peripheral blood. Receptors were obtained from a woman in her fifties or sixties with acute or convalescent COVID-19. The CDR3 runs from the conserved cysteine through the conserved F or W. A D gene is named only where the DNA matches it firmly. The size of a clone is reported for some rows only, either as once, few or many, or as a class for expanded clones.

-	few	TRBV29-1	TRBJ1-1	TGCAGCGTTGACAGGTCCGGGACATTGAACACTGAAGCTTTCTTT	CSVDRSGTLNTEAFF
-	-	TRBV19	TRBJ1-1	TGTGCCAGTAGTATTGTTGGGGACACCTACACTGAAGCTTTCTTT	CASSIVGDTYTEAFF
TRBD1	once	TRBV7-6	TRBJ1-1	TGTGCCAGCAGCTTAGCCCCCGGGACAGACCGCACTGAAGCTTTCTTT	CASSLAPGTDRTEAFF
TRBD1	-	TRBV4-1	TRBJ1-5	TGCGCCAGCAGCCAAGATAGGACAGGGGGTCAGCCCCAGCATTTT	CASSQDRTGGQPQHF
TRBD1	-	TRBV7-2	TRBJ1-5	TGTGCCAGCAGCCCCCGGACAGGGGTAAATCAGCCCCAGCATTTT	CASSPRTGVNQPQHF
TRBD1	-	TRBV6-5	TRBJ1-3	TGTGCCACCGCCGTGACAGGGGTAACCGGAAACACCATATATTTT	CATAVTGVTGNTIYF
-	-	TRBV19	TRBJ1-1	TGTGCCAGTAGTACGCAGGGACTGTCTGAAGCTTTCTTT	CASSTQGLSEAFF
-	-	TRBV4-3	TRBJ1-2	TGCGCCAGCAGCCAAGACAGCAAAGGCAGGGGCTATGGCTACACCTTC	CASSQDSKGRGYGYTF
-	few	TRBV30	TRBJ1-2	TGTGCCTGGGGGTTCCGGGGGACCTCCTATGGCTACACCTTC	CAWGFRGTSYGYTF
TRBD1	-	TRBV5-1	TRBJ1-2	TGCGCCAGCAGCCCGGGACAGATAATCTATGGCTACACCTTC	CASSPGQIIYGYTF
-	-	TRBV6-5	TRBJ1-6	TGTGCCAGCATCCGCGAGGCAGGGTATAATTCACCCCTCCACTTT	CASIREAGYNSPLHF
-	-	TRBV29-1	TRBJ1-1	TGCAGCGTTGTGCGGGGGGGTGAAGCTTTCTTT	CSVVRGGEAFF
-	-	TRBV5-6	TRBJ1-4	TGTGCCAGCACTATTGATAATGAAAAACTGTTTTTT	CASTIDNEKLFF
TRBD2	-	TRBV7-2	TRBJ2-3	TGTGCCAGCAGCTCACCCCGAAGGACTAGCGGGGGAGTCTTAGATACGCAGTATTTT	CASSSPRRTSGGVLDTQYF
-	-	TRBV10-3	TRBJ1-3	TGTGCCATCAGGCAGGCAAGTGGAAACACCATATATTTT	CAIRQASGNTIYF
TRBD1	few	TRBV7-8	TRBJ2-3	TGTGCCAGCAGCAGCCGGGACAGGGGAACAGATACGCAGTATTTT	CASSSRDRGTDTQYF
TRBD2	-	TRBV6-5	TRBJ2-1	TGTGCCAGCAGTCCAAGGACTAGCGGGGGGGCCGGTGTCCTCTTC	CASSPRTSGGAGVLF
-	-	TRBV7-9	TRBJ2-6	TGTGCCAGCAGCTTAGTCAGGGCTGGGGCCAACGTCCTGACTTTC	CASSLVRAGANVLTF
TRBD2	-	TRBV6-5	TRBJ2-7	TGTGCCAGCAGCATAGCGGGGGAAGTGTTCGAGCAGTACTTC	CASSIAGEVFEQYF
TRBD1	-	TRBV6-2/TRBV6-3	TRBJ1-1	TGTGCCAGCAGCACACCTGTTCGTCCCGGGACAGCGAACACTGAAGCTTTCTTT	CASSTPVRPGTANTEAFF
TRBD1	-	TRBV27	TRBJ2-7	TGTGCCAGCAGCGACAGGGGGCGAGGGGAGCAGTACTTC	CASSDRGRGEQYF
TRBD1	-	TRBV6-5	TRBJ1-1	TGTGCCAGCAGTTACTCGAATAGGGGGCTCACTGAAGCTTTCTTT	CASSYSNRGLTEAFF
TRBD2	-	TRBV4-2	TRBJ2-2	TGTGCCAGCAGCCAAACTAGCGGTTCCCCCGGGGAGCTGTTTTTT	CASSQTSGSPGELFF
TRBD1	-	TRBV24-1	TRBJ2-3	TGTGCCACCAGTGATCGGGACAGGCGGGGAGATACGCAGTATTTT	CATSDRDRRGDTQYF
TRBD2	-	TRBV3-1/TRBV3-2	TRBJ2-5	TGTGCCAGCAGCCAAGACTGGTCTAGCGGGGGGGGAGCGAAAGAGACCCAGTACTTC	CASSQDWSSGGGAKETQYF
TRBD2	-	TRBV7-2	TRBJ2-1	TGTGCCAGCAGCTTAGGGGATACTAGCGGGGCCTACAATGAGCAGTTCTTC	CASSLGDTSGAYNEQFF
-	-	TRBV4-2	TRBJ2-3	TGTGCCAGCAGCCAATTCAGGGGAGTGGAAGATACGCAGTATTTT	CASSQFRGVEDTQYF
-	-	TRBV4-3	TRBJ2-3	TGCGCCAGCAGCCAAGATTCCGCGGTCCGAGATACGCAGTATTTT	CASSQDSAVRDTQYF
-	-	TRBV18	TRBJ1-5	TGTGCCAGCTCACCAAGTGAGAATCAGCCCCAGCATTTT	CASSPSENQPQHF
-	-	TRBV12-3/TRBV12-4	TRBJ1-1	TGTGCCAGCACCATTCAGGGCACTGAAGCTTTCTTT	CASTIQGTEAFF
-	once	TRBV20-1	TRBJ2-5	TGCAGTGCTACTAGGAAAGAGACCCAGTACTTC	CSATRKETQYF
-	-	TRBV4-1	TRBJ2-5	TGCGCCAGCAGCCAAGATCGGACCTGGAGGGAGACCCAGTACTTC	CASSQDRTWRETQYF
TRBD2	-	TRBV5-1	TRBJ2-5	TGCGCCAGCAGCCCCCGGTCTAGCGGACTACAAGAGACCCAGTACTTC	CASSPRSSGLQETQYF
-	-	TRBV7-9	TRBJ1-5	TGTGCCAGCAGCTTGGGGGGGAGCTTACGGCCCCAGCATTTT	CASSLGGSLRPQHF
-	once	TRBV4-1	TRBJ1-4	TGCGCCAGCAGCCAAGTGACAGGAGAGGATGAAAAACTGTTTTTT	CASSQVTGEDEKLFF
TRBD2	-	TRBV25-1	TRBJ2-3	TGTGCCAGCAGCCGGACTAGCGGCGATGCGCAGTATTTT	CASSRTSGDAQYF
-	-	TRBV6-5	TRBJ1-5	TGTGCCAGCAGGACCTGGACAGTGGGTCTAGAGCCCCAGCATTTT	CASRTWTVGLEPQHF
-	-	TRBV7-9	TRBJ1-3	TGTGCCAGCAGCTTAGGGACATCTGGAAACACCATATATTTT	CASSLGTSGNTIYF
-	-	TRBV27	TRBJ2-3	TGTGCCAGCAGGAGACTGGGTACAGATACGCAGTATTTT	CASRRLGTDTQYF
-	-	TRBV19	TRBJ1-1	TGTGCCAGTAGTATGTGGCAGGGCACTGAAGCTTTCTTT	CASSMWQGTEAFF
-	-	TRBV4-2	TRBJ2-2	TGTGCCAGCAGCCTAGACAGTCTCGGGGAGCTGTTTTTT	CASSLDSLGELFF
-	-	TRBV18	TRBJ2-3	TGTGCCAGCCGACGGAGCGGGGACAGGGATACGCAGTATTTT	CASRRSGDRDTQYF